The 21 T cell receptor beta chains below all came from one sample that was sequenced in a study of early stage breast cancer tumors. Libraries were prepared by immunoSEQ multiplex PCR; TCRdb keeps only in-frame clonotypes and omits some of them. Found here are about 31,000 clones, roughly four fifths of them singletons; the top ten hold over 9.5%. Sequenced sample: breast tumor tissue. The receptors stem from a person aged 25 to 39 with breast cancer.

This chain joins TRBV10-2 and TRBJ1-1; D possibly corresponds to TRBD1 (6 bases). The germline gives CDR1 WSHSY, CDR2 SAAADI. The CDR3 has 14 amino acids. Between the trimmed V and J ends, which lost 7 bases and 1 base, there was a span of 13 bases. The CDR3 sequence is CASNLQGPNTEAFF. CDR3 coding DNA: TGCGCCAGCAACCTACAGGGACCGAACACTGAAGCTTTCTTT.

The J gene is TRBJ2-1, the V gene TRBV19, with 7 nucleotides matching TRBD2. V lost 7 bases to trimming and J lost 9 bases; unmatched junction nucleotides: 12. In germline, CDR1 is LNHDA, CDR2 SQIVND (reference sequence). CDR3 length: 14 residues. The CDR3 bases are TGTGCCAGTAAATTCGGGACTAAATTGGGTGAGCAGTTCTTC. Its protein product is CASKFGTKLGEQFF.

The chain uses TRBV5-1 and TRBJ2-3, with D unclear. CDR1 is SGHRS, CDR2 YFSETQ, per germline. The CDR3 loop spans 13 amino acids. V lost 4 bases, J lost 0 bases, and 6 bases lay in between. CDR3 bases: TGCGCCAGCAGCGGCGGAAGCACAGATACGCAGTATTTT. Translated, it gives CASSGGSTDTQYF. Together with reference TRBV5-1 and TRBJ2-3, the CDR3 gives the full variable domain: KAGVTQTPRYLIKTRGQQVTLSCSPISGHRSVSWYQQTPGQGLQFLFEYFSETQRNKGNFPGRFSGRQFSNSRSEMNVSTLELGDSALYLCASSGGSTDTQYFGPGTRLTVL.

In its sample, this clone was seen once. V usage is TRBV7-8 and J usage is TRBJ2-5; TRBD2 might be the D (7 bases). Germline CDR1 SGHVS, CDR2 FQNEAQ. There are 19 residues in the CDR3. V was cut by 5 bases and J by 4 bases, with 29 bases left in between. In DNA form, the CDR3 reads TGTGCCAGCAGCCCATGGGGGCGCCAGGGCGGGAGTGTGGTAGAGACCCAGTACTTC. Its translation is CASSPWGRQGGSVVETQYF.

CDR3 region: CSVARADEQYF. CDR3 nucleotides: TGCAGCGTTGCCCGGGCGGACGAGCAGTACTTC. The chain uses TRBV29-1 and TRBJ2-7, with unresolved D. This CDR3 is 11 amino acids long. Germline CDR1 is SQVTM and CDR2 is ANQGSEA. V lost 4 bases and J lost 5, with 9 bases in between.

V is TRBV7-2 and J is TRBJ1-2; TRBD1 might be the D (5 bases). Germline CDR1 is SGHTA and CDR2 is FQGNSA. The CDR3 covers 14 residues. Trimming cost V 5 bases and J 0 bases, with 10 bases left between them. CDR3 amino acids: CASSPRDANYGYTF. DNA for the CDR3: TGTGCCAGCAGCCCAAGGGACGCTAACTATGGCTACACCTTC.

This clone has just a few counts. The genes are TRBV20-1 and TRBJ2-3, with D unclear. Per germline, CDR1 DFQATT and CDR2 SNEGSKA (reference sequence). V lost 5 bases and J 3 bases, leaving 3 bases between the germline ends. The CDR3 is 10 residues long. CDR3 DNA sequence: TGCAGTGCTGGAACAGATACGCAGTATTTT. Protein product: CSAGTDTQYF.

This clone qualifies as large. This sequence joins TRBV27 and TRBJ2-7; no firm D call. V gave up 5 bases and J gave up 3 bases, with 14 bases separating them. This CDR3 comprises 14 residues. Germline CDR1 is MNHEY and CDR2 is SMNVEV (reference sequence). The CDR3 sequence: CASSGVGGFYEQYF. The CDR3 nucleotides read TGTGCCAGCAGTGGTGTTGGCGGATTCTACGAGCAGTACTTC.

V and J are TRBV7-2 and TRBJ2-5, with D uncertain. V lost 7 bases, J lost 7 bases, and 16 bases lay in between. CDR3 length: 13 amino acids. The V gene's germline CDR1 is SGHTA and CDR2 FQGNSA. The CDR3, as DNA: TGTGCCAGCACGGCTAGTGGGATAGGGACCCAGTACTTC. It yields the protein CASTASGIGTQYF.

This clone was picked up a small number of times. This rearrangement joins TRBV6-1 to TRBJ1-6; no firm D call. The germline V gene encodes CDR1 MNHNS and CDR2 SASEGT. Trimming took 2 bases from V and 8 from J, leaving 16 bases between them. The CDR3 is 16 residues long. CDR3 protein: CASSEFPGGIDSPLHF. Here the CDR3 DNA reads TGTGCCAGCAGTGAATTTCCAGGAGGGATCGATTCACCCCTCCACTTT.

Turning to this clone: The junction departs from germline at one end; a sequencing error may be responsible. J is TRBJ2-4 and V is TRBV5-3; 9 bases agree with TRBD1. TRBV5-3 is recorded as an ORF, its role being uncertain. The CDR3 sequence is 14 residues long. The CDR3 loop is CARSLFQDRGSLDF. The CDR3 nucleotides read TGTGCCAGAAGCTTATTCCAGGACAGGGGTTCCTTGGACTTC.

The table lists this clone with a count of one. The V gene is TRBV7-8, the J gene TRBJ1-6, with D hard to call. V shed 1 base and J shed 7 bases, with 8 bases lying between them. The CDR3 has 14 amino acids. Germline V gene sequence: CDR1 SGHVS, CDR2 FQNEAQ. CDR3 in DNA: TGTGCCAGCAGCTTAGGAGCTAGAAATTCACCCCTCCACTTT. This gives the protein CASSLGARNSPLHF.

The gene calls are TRBV6-5 and TRBJ1-5; 7 bases match TRBD1. The trim removed 7 bases at V and 9 bases at J, leaving 9 bases unmatched. Per the germline V gene, CDR1 is MNHEY and CDR2 is SVGAGI. The CDR3 runs to 13 residues. CDR3 coding DNA: TGTGCCAGCACCCCCAGGCAGGGGGGGCCCCAGCATTTT. As protein: CASTPRQGGPQHF.

The rearrangement links TRBV19 to TRBJ2-1; 7 nucleotides match TRBD2. CDR3 length: 14 amino acids. Looked up from germline, CDR1 is LNHDA and CDR2 is SQIVND (reference sequence). The junction had 9 bases not matched to a gene; V was cut back by 6 bases and J by 7 bases. For the CDR3, the DNA is TGTGCCAGTAGGCGGCGGGAGTTCGCGAATGAGCAGTTCTTC. It specifies CASRRREFANEQFF. The variable domain in full, with the rest retrieved from reference TRBV19 and TRBJ2-1, is DGGITQSPKYLFRKEGQNVTLSCEQNLNHDAMYWYRQDPGQGLRLIYYSQIVNDFQKGDIAEGYSVSREKKESFPLTVTSAQKNPTAFYLCASRRREFANEQFFGPGTRLTVL.

V and J are TRBV4-1 and TRBJ1-3, with D possibly TRBD1 on 6 matching bases. Trimming removed 0 bases from V and 1 base from J, with 16 bases in between. Germline assignment: CDR1 MGHRA and CDR2 YSYEKL. The CDR3 sequence is 18 residues long. CDR3 coding DNA: TGCGCCAGCAGCCAAGATCGTCACAGGGTTACTTCTGGAAACACCATATATTTT. Protein product: CASSQDRHRVTSGNTIYF.

This chain connects TRBV5-4 to TRBJ2-7, with TRBD2 matching 9 bases. The CDR3 is made up of 15 amino acids. Losses at the gene ends were 1 base for V and 4 bases for J; bases not matched to a gene: 6. CDR1 and CDR2 (germline): SGHNT, YYREEE (reference sequence). The CDR3 coding sequence is TGTGCCAGCAGCTTGCCTCAAGCGGGAGGATACGAGCAGTACTTC. It yields the protein CASSLPQAGGYEQYF.

This clone was observed a handful of times. This chain links TRBV6-6 with TRBJ1-5; no definite D call. CDR3 length: 14 residues. Germline CDR1 is MNHNY and CDR2 is SVGAGI (reference sequence). V was trimmed by 7 bases and J by 5 bases, leaving 15 bases between them. The CDR3 region is CASKAVFRDQPQHF. The CDR3 DNA is TGTGCCAGCAAAGCGGTGTTTCGCGATCAGCCCCAGCATTTT.

The chain is built from TRBV7-3 and TRBJ2-3; no clear D gene. Deletions cut 2 bases from V and 0 bases from J, with 12 bases between. The CDR3 has 16 residues. From germline, CDR1 is SGHTA and CDR2 FQGTGA. The CDR3 loop reads CASSLGVYRSTDTQYF. The CDR3 DNA sequence: TGTGCCAGCAGCTTAGGGGTCTACCGAAGCACAGATACGCAGTATTTT.

The CDR3 region has the DNA TGTGCCAGCAGCCGGGGATTACAGGGAAAAGCGAACACCGGGGAGCTGTTTTTT. Its translation is CASSRGLQGKANTGELFF. J is TRBJ2-2 and V is TRBV7-9, with D perhaps matching TRBD1 (6 bases). The germline V and J ends were trimmed by 5 bases and 0 bases, with 19 bases remaining between them. Looked up from germline, CDR1 is SEHNR and CDR2 is FQNEAQ (reference sequence). This CDR3 spans 18 amino acids.

This clone was counted between two and nine times. The V gene is TRBV6-6, the J gene TRBJ2-7; 7 nucleotides line up with TRBD2. After removal of 8 bases from V and 1 base from J, the junction contained 2 bases not matched to a gene. The CDR3 is 12 residues long. CDR1 is MNHNY and CDR2 is SVGAGI in the germline V gene (reference sequence). CDR3 DNA: TGTGCCAGCGGGGACTATTCCTACGAGCAGTACTTC. The encoded protein is CASGDYSYEQYF.

The J gene is TRBJ2-1, the V gene TRBV7-9; D remains ambiguous. The CDR3 consists of 14 residues. Germline V gives CDR1 SEHNR, CDR2 FQNEAQ (reference sequence). V dropped 4 bases and J dropped 7 bases, with 14 bases sitting between them. The CDR3 bases are TGTGCCAGCAGCTGGATTTCCGTACAGAATGAGCAGTTCTTC. Protein product: CASSWISVQNEQFF. Full variable domain (rest looked up from reference TRBV7-9 and TRBJ2-1): DTGVSQNPRHKITKRGQNVTFRCDPISEHNRLYWYRQTLGQGPEFLTYFQNEAQLEKSRLLSDRFSAERPKGSFSTLEIQRTEQGDSAMYLCASSWISVQNEQFFGPGTRLTVL.